The entry that follows covers one TCR beta chain sequence. TCR libraries were built from approximately 520 ng of total RNA by linear amplification. MiXCR, applied by TCRdb to the reads, yields one record per CDR3 protein. The sample has 180,000 or so distinct CDR3 sequences, around 80% seen once. The entry originates in a study of healthy donors' naive CD4 and CD8 T cells. The CDR3 is 14 residues long. Germline CDR1 and CDR2: SGHNT and YYREEE (reference sequence). The ends lost 0 bases at V and 5 bases at J; junction bases unmatched: 4. The chain employs TRBV5-4 and TRBJ1-1, with TRBD1 matching 7 bases. The clonotype comes from a pool of human donors in good health; the sample pools cells from several healthy donors. The specimen was naive CD4+ and CD8+ T cells sorted from blood, pooled from several donors. CDR3 amino acids: CASSLDRGSTEAFF. The DNA of the CDR3 is TGTGCCAGCAGCTTGGACAGGGGAAGTACTGAAGCTTTCTTT.